These 9 T cell receptor beta chains came from one sample sequenced in a study of shared clonotypes between healthy human individuals. It was CD45RO-negative cells, positively selected for CCR7, that made up naive CD8 cells, with terminally differentiated effector memory CD45RA+ cells excluded. Assay used: immunoSEQ multiplex PCR; TCRdb lists only in-frame clones, some missing. The sample includes roughly 1,800,000 clones, approximately 94% of them seen just once. Material: naive CD8+ T cells sorted from blood. These receptors all come from a young man in good health.

In nucleotides, the CDR3 is TGTGCCAGCAGCTTATTGGGTCTGGCGCCGGGAGCCAACAATGAGCAGTTCTTC. Amino acids: CASSLLGLAPGANNEQFF. This chain connects TRBV7-9 to TRBJ2-1; D might be TRBD2 (6 bases). The length of the CDR3 is 18 residues. V shed 2 bases and J shed 5 bases, with 22 bases lying between them. Germline-derived CDR1 and CDR2 are SEHNR and FQNEAQ (reference sequence).

A word on this clone: The same CDR3 also results from other DNA sequences found in this sample. This rearrangement joins TRBV28 to TRBJ2-7; 10 nucleotides align to TRBD2. The germline CDR1 and CDR2 sequences are MDHEN and SYDVKM. This CDR3 region has 14 residues. The ends lost 2 bases at V and 2 bases at J; junction bases unmatched: 0. The CDR3 loop reads CASSLLAGAYEQYF. The CDR3 nucleotides are TGTGCCAGCAGTTTACTAGCGGGGGCCTACGAGCAGTACTTC.

The chain couples TRBV5-1 to TRBJ2-7; TRBD2 matches at 10 bases. Germline values: CDR1 SGHRS, CDR2 YFSETQ. V lost 1 base and J lost 7; bases outside the gene matches: 2. There are 13 residues in the CDR3. The CDR3 sequence is CASSLSLAGEQYF. The CDR3 DNA sequence: TGCGCCAGCAGCTTGTCACTAGCGGGAGAGCAGTACTTC.

The V and J genes are TRBV25-1 and TRBJ1-1, with TRBD1 matching over 8 bases. The germline CDR1 and CDR2 sequences are MGHDK and SYGVNS. This CDR3 is built from 17 residues. Trimming took 6 bases from V and 2 from J; bases not matched to a gene: 14. CDR3 nucleotide sequence: TGTGCCAGCAGGTGGGGCGGCAGGGGGCACAAAAACACTGAAGCTTTCTTT. It codes for CASRWGGRGHKNTEAFF.

The chain has TRBV5-5 and TRBJ2-5; D is possibly TRBD1 (8 bases). Trimming removed 3 bases from V and 3 bases from J, with 12 bases in between. The CDR3 has 14 residues. CDR1 is SGHKS, CDR2 YYEKEE, per germline (reference sequence). Here the CDR3 DNA reads TGTGCCAGCAGCTGGGGGGGACAGGAAGAGACCCAGTACTTC. Encoded protein: CASSWGGQEETQYF.

The rearrangement links TRBV30 to TRBJ2-5; the D is unclear. CDR3 size: 12 residues. Germline V gene data show CDR1 as GTSNPN and CDR2 as SVGIG (reference sequence). The germline V and J ends were trimmed by 4 bases and 3 bases, with 9 bases remaining between them. Here the CDR3 DNA reads TGTGCCTGGAAAGAGGTGGAAGAGACCCAGTACTTC. Translated: CAWKEVEETQYF.

The chain uses TRBV4-1 and TRBJ1-5; D unclear. Germline V CDR1 and CDR2: MGHRA, YSYEKL. V was cut by 2 bases and J by 6 bases, with 11 bases left in between. The CDR3 totals 14 residues. CDR3: CASSQLRSRQPQHF. The CDR3 DNA reads TGCGCCAGCAGCCAACTCAGGTCCCGTCAGCCCCAGCATTTT.

This chain connects TRBV28 to TRBJ1-2; D may be TRBD1 (6 bases). The CDR3 has 14 amino acids. Looked up from germline, CDR1 is MDHEN and CDR2 is SYDVKM. Trimming took off 3 bases at V and 6 bases at J, with 14 bases between the two ends. The CDR3 protein is CASSFTGTFDGYTF. The CDR3, as DNA: TGTGCCAGCAGTTTTACAGGGACGTTCGATGGCTACACCTTC.

The chain employs TRBV27 and TRBJ2-3; 15 bases map to TRBD2. After removal of 6 bases from V and 3 bases from J, the junction contained 13 bases not matched to a gene. Germline CDR1 is MNHEY and CDR2 is SMNVEV (reference sequence). There are 19 residues in the CDR3. The CDR3 spells CASSLIRTSGRAKTDTQYF. The CDR3 region has the DNA TGTGCCAGCAGCCTTATTCGGACTAGCGGGAGGGCCAAGACAGATACGCAGTATTTT.